This T cell receptor beta chain was identified in a study of T cell responses to AZD1222 COVID-19 vaccine. Study overall: Samples with a second dose at about 4 or about 12 weeks were pooled together.

Using immunoSEQ multiplex PCR, the repertoire was profiled, and TCRdb retains in-frame clones only, with some absent. Of 100,000 to 150,000 clones in the sample, 88% were seen once. The CDR3 runs 16 residues. CDR1 is MNHEY and CDR2 is SVGAGI in the germline V gene. The ends lost 0 bases at V and 4 bases at J; junction bases unmatched: 6. The material sequenced was peripheral blood, taken on day 0 of AZD1222 vaccination. The gene calls are TRBV6-5 and TRBJ2-5; the match to TRBD1 covers 9 bases. The receptor was derived from an adult in good health. The CDR3 protein is CASSYSDRGFGETQYF. In DNA, the CDR3 is TGTGCCAGCAGTTACTCGGACAGGGGATTCGGAGAGACCCAGTACTTC.